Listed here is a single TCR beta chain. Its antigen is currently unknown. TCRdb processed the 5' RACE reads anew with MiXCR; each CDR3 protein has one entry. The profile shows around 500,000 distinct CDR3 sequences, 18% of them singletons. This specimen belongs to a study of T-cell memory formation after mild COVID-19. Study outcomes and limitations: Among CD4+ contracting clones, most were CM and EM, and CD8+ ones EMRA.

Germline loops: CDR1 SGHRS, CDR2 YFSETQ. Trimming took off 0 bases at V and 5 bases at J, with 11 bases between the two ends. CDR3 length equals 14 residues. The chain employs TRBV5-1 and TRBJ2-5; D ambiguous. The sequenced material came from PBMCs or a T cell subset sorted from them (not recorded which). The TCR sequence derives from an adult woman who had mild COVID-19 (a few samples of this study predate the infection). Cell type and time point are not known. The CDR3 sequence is CASSLGLSGETQYF. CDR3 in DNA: TGCGCCAGCAGCTTGGGTCTCTCCGGGGAGACCCAGTACTTC.